Given below is one T cell receptor (beta chain) in context. The sample holds many counts of this clonotype. Its antigen remains unidentified. Base qualities are not at hand, and no much larger clone is one base apart. Receptor amplification or capture employed 5' RACE. Data came from an Illumina HiSeq 2000. A universal primer binding site was introduced by template switching, and a unique molecular identifier was present in the final cDNA, enabling accurate counting of TCR cDNA molecules. Specific primers in the conserved constant-segment region were used to synthesize first-strand cDNA for the TCR alpha and beta chains. To control for contamination, every cDNA library was double barcoded, receiving both a SMART-Mk sample barcode and Illumina barcodes. TruSeq adapter sequences and Illumina sample barcodes were added in two successive PCR steps. Sequencing of the TCR alpha and beta cDNA libraries was done on the Illumina HiSeq platform using custom primers. Per the source publication's procedure: MiGEC processed the raw reads to extract unique molecular identifiers, while MiXCR was used to determine the CDR3 positions. For each individual, recombination models were inferred using an EM algorithm with the repgenHMM and IGoR tools. The analysis of shared clonotypes was done with the tcR package in R, with sharing normalized by the product of cloneset sizes. Out-of-frame nonproductive sequences were analyzed to study raw recombination free of thymic and clonal selection effects. The public reads were quality trimmed at Q25 with fastp and then assembled into clones with MiXCR by TCRdb, keeping productive beta chains. Rows merge per CDR3 protein into single entries with the most common DNA and genes. These V and J calls are TCRdb output, not the study's own analysis. The sample table contains 650,000 to 800,000 distinct CDR3 sequences; only one count was recorded for 8.5% to 9.5% of them. Of the sample, 0.75% to 1% is held by the ten largest clones.

These data originate in a study of identical twins (dated by TCRdb to 2016 to 2017). Broadly, across the study: To test whether fetal clonotypes persist, the study used deep sequencing on TCR alpha and beta repertoires from monozygotic twins, unrelated adults of various ages, and cord blood. To rule out contamination, replicate twin experiments were performed at different times with different library preparation protocols. The paper as a whole reports these results and caveats: Fewer insertions were carried by abundant cord blood beta clonotypes, a similar but weaker trend appeared in young adult naive repertoires, and no such trend appeared in memory repertoires. The excess sharing between twins in beta out-of-frame sequences was weaker because fewer shared sequences reduced the signal-to-noise ratio. Invariant T cells such as MAIT and iNKT could partly confound zero-insertion analyses, although diverse VJ usage argued against such confounding for most clonotypes. Because the same donors could not be followed over many years, conclusions were based on cross-sectional statistical analysis. Compared with coincidental sharing between unrelated individuals, out-of-frame TCR alpha sequences shared between twins showed an excess of sequences with low generation probability. Out-of-frame TCR alpha sharing in monozygotic twins was systematically underestimated by recombination models, whereas sharing between unrelated individuals was in agreement with the recombination models.

Only healthy Caucasian donors were included. Three pairs of female monozygotic twins, all aged 18 to 29 years, were included in the twin cohort. Peripheral blood mononuclear cells were the source from which RNA for the TCR libraries was isolated. CDR1 KGHDR and CDR2 SFDVKD are derived from the germline V gene. V has 2 bases trimmed and J has 6 bases trimmed; junction bases matching no gene number 4. Taken from cysteine to phenylalanine, the CDR3 has 15 residues. Kept here is only the CDR3 DNA, which spans 45 bases and is read in frame from base 1. These same data were also listed under a study on yellow fever vaccine responses in identical twins. Reported in the second study: According to the authors, in identical twins the way T cells responded to vaccination appeared partly convergent and partly personalized. Focusing on identical twins, the study followed the T cell clones that responded to the vaccine, and did so with precision.

Sequenced material: PBMCs. The receptor was derived from a woman under 30 in good health. Rearrangement joined TRBV24-1 to TRBJ2-2; TRBD1 lines up with 8 middle nucleotides. The CDR3 amino acid sequence is: CATSDSDRAAGELFF. The nucleotide sequence is TGTGCCACCAGTGATTCGGACAGGGCGGCCGGGGAGCTGTTTTTT.